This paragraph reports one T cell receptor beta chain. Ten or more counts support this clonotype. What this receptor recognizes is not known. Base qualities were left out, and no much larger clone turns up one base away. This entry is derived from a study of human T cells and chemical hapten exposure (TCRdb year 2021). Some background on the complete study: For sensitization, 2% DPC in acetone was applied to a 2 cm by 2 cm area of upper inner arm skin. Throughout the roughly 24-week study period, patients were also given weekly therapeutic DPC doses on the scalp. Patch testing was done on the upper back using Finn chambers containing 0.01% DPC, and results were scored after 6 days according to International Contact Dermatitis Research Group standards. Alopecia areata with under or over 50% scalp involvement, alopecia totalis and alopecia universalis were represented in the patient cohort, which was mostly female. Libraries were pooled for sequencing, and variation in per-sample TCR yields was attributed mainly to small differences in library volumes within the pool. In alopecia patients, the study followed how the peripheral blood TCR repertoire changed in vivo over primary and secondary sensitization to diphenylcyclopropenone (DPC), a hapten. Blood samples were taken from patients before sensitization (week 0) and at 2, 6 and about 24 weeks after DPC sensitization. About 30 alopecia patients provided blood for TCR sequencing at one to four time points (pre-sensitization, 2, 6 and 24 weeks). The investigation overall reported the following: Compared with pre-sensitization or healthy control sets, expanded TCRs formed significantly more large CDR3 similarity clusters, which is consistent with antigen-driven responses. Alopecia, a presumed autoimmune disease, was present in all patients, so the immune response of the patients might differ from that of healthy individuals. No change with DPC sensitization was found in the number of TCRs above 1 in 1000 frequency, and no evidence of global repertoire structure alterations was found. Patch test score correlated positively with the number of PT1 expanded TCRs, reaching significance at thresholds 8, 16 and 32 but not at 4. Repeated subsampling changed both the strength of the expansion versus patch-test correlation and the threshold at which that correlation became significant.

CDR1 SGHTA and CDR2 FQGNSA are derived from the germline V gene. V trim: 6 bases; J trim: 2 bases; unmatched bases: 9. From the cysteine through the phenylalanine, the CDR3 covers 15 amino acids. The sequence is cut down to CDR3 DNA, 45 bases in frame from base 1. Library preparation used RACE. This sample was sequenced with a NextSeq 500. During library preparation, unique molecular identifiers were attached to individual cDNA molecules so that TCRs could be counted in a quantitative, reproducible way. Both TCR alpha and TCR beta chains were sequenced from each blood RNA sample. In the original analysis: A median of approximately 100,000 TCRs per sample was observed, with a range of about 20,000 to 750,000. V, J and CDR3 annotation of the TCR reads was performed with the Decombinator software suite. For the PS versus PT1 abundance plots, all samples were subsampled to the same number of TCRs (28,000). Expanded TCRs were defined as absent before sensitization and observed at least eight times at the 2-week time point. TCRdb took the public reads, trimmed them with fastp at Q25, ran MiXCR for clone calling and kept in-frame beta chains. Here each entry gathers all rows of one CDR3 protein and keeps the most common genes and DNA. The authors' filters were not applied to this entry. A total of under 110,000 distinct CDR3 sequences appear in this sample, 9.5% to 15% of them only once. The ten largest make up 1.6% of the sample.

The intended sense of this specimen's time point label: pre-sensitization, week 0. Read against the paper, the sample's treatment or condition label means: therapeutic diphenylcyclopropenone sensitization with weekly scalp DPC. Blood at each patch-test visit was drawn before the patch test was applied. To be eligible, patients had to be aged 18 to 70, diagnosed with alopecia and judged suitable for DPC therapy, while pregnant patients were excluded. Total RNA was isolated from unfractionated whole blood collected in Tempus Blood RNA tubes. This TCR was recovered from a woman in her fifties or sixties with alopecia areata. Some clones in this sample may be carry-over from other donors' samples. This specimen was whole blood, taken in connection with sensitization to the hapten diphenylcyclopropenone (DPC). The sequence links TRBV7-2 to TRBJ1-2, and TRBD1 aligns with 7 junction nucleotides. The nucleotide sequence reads TGTGCCAGCAGACAGACACAGGGGATGAACTATGGCTACACCTTC. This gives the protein CASRQTQGMNYGYTF.